This is a list of T cell receptor beta chains from one sample in a study of Graves' ophthalmopathy and Graves' hyperthyroidism. TCRdb processed the multiplex PCR reads anew with MiXCR; each CDR3 protein has one entry. The sample holds around 1,200,000 distinct CDR3 sequences, less than 45% seen once. The specimen was peripheral blood or thyroid tissue (not recorded which). These receptor sequences come from an adult man with Graves' hyperthyroidism. CDR3s include the opening cysteine and the closing phenylalanine or tryptophan. A D gene is named only where the DNA matches it firmly. Only some rows state a clone size, as once, few, many or a class for expanded clones.

j_call v_call d_call clone_size cdr3_length cdr3_nt cdr3_aa
TRBJ2-7 TRBV11-2 - - 10 TGTGCCAGGCCGCCCTACGAGCAGTACTTC CARPPYEQYF
TRBJ2-5 TRBV19 TRBD1 - 16 TGTGCCAGTAGAGAGATACAGGGGGCGAGCAAAGAGACCCAGTACTTC CASREIQGASKETQYF
TRBJ1-1 TRBV5-1 TRBD1 - 14 TGCGCCAGCAGCGTCGCAGGGGGGGACGTTGAAGCTTTCTTT CASSVAGGDVEAFF
TRBJ2-6 TRBV10-3 TRBD2 once 18 TGTGCCATCAGTGAGTCGGCGGGGGGTACATCTGGGGCCAACGTCCTGACTTTC CAISESAGGTSGANVLTF
TRBJ2-7 TRBV7-2 - few 13 TGTGCCAGCAGGCGCCCGGGGGTCTACGAGCAGTACTTC CASRRPGVYEQYF
TRBJ2-7 TRBV7-9 - many 14 TGTGCCAGCAGCTTATACCCTGCGCCCTACGAGCAGTACTTC CASSLYPAPYEQYF
TRBJ2-5 TRBV11-2 TRBD1 many 15 TGTGCCAGCAGCCAAGTTACAGGGGGCTTGGAGACCCAGTACTTC CASSQVTGGLETQYF
TRBJ2-7 TRBV6-5 - - 16 TGTGCCAGCAGTGGACGGGGGAGTAGCAGGTACTACGAGCAGTACTTC CASSGRGSSRYYEQYF
TRBJ2-1 TRBV29-1 - - 11 TGCAGCGTCCCTGGTGGGGATGAGCAGTTCTTC CSVPGGDEQFF
TRBJ2-2 TRBV15 - - 15 TGTGCCACCAGCAGAGTCCCGGGAACCACCGGGGAGCTGTCTTGG CATSRVPGTTGELSW
TRBJ1-1 TRBV6-2/TRBV6-3 - many 16 TGTGCCAGCAGTTACCCCATCGGACAGCTTGACACTGAAGCTTTCTTT CASSYPIGQLDTEAFF
TRBJ1-1 TRBV6-5 - few 14 TGTGCCAGCAGTGGGGACAACAGGAACACTGAAGCTTTCTTT CASSGDNRNTEAFF
TRBJ1-5 TRBV20-1 TRBD1 - 14 TGCAGTGTCCTACGACAGGGTTGGAATCAGCCCCAGCATTTT CSVLRQGWNQPQHF
TRBJ2-7 TRBV7-9 - few 12 TGTGCCAGCAGCTTAGATTTTTCTGGGGCCTACTTC CASSLDFSGAYF
TRBJ1-3 TRBV10-3 - - 16 TGTGCCATCAGAGAGACAGCATCTAACTCTGGAAACACCATATATTTT CAIRETASNSGNTIYF
TRBJ1-2 TRBV12-3/TRBV12-4 - many 14 TGTGCCAGCACCGACCACCGCGGACACCATGGCTACACCTTC CASTDHRGHHGYTF
TRBJ2-7 TRBV29-1 - - 12 TGCAGTGAACGAGCATCCCGGGTCGAGCAGTACTTC CSERASRVEQYF
TRBJ2-5 TRBV10-3 TRBD1 - 14 TGTGCCATTCGAGGGGGCACCGGCTTGGAGACCCAGTACTTC CAIRGGTGLETQYF
TRBJ2-7 TRBV6-1 TRBD2 - 15 TGTGCCAGTGGGTTAAGCGGGAGCCCATTCTACGAGCAGTACTTC CASGLSGSPFYEQYF
TRBJ1-5 TRBV9 TRBD1 - 15 TGTGCCAGCAGTTGGGGGACAGGGGGACGGCAGCCCCAGCATTTT CASSWGTGGRQPQHF
TRBJ2-7 TRBV20-1 TRBD1 many 14 TGCAGTGCTTGGGACAGGGGGGCCTCCTACGAGCAGTACTTC CSAWDRGASYEQYF
TRBJ2-1 TRBV9 - - 15 TGTGCCAGCAGCTCAGGGGGAGGTTGGTACAATGAGCAGTTCTTC CASSSGGGWYNEQFF
TRBJ1-2 TRBV5-6 - - 14 TGTGCCAGCAGCTTGACGGGGGCGCGTTATGGCTACACCTTC CASSLTGARYGYTF
TRBJ1-2 TRBV7-2 - - 14 TGTGCCAGCAGCACCGAAGGACAGTTCAATGGCTACACCTTC CASSTEGQFNGYTF
TRBJ1-5 TRBV19 - - 17 TGTGCCAGTAGACTCGGCAGGATCCAGCTAGGAGGTCAGCCCCAGCATTTT CASRLGRIQLGGQPQHF
TRBJ2-7 TRBV6-5 TRBD1 - 13 TGTGCCAGTAGTGTAGACAGGGACCACGAGCAGTACTTC CASSVDRDHEQYF
TRBJ1-5 TRBV7-8 - many 16 TGTGCCAGCAGCAGGGAACGGGGCGGGATTAATCAGCCCCAGCATTTT CASSRERGGINQPQHF
TRBJ2-7 TRBV12-3/TRBV12-4 - few 12 TGTGCCAGCAATGGGGGGCTCAACGAGCAGTACTTC CASNGGLNEQYF
TRBJ1-2 TRBV10-3 - - 11 TGTGCCATCAGTGAAGGTGGGGGATACGCCTTC CAISEGGGYAF
TRBJ2-7 TRBV20-1 TRBD2 few 15 TGCAGTGCTAGAGATGTCCGACTAGCTTCCTACGAGCAGTACTTC CSARDVRLASYEQYF
TRBJ1-1 TRBV6-5 TRBD1 - 15 TGTGCCAGCAGCCCCAACAGGGGCTGGAACACTGAAGCTTTCTTT CASSPNRGWNTEAFF
TRBJ1-5 TRBV12-3/TRBV12-4 - - 14 TGTGCCAGCAGAACAGGGTCAGGCAATCAGCCCCAGCATTTT CASRTGSGNQPQHF
TRBJ2-6 TRBV2 TRBD2 - 15 TGTGCCGTCCAGGGGGGGACTAGCGGGACCAACGTCCTGACTTTC CAVQGGTSGTNVLTF
TRBJ1-5 TRBV5-6 TRBD1 - 15 TGTGCCAGCAGCTTCAACAGGGGTGGATATCAGCCCCAGCATTTT CASSFNRGGYQPQHF
TRBJ1-1 TRBV10-2 TRBD1 - 14 TGCGCCAGCAGTGAGCCGGACAGGGCCACTGAAGCTTTCTTT CASSEPDRATEAFF
TRBJ1-2 TRBV9 TRBD1 - 15 TGTGCCAGCAGCCCACGGACAGGGGGCCAGTATGGCTACACCTTC CASSPRTGGQYGYTF
TRBJ1-1 TRBV15 - once 15 TGTGCCACCAGCTCGTACGGGGTGCCGAACACTGAAGCTTTCTTT CATSSYGVPNTEAFF
TRBJ2-2 TRBV2 - many 15 TGTGCCAGCAGCCCCCGTCGGGCCAACACCGGGGAGCTGTTTTTT CASSPRRANTGELFF
TRBJ2-2 TRBV20-1 - - 15 TGCAGTGCTAGACCCAGCTGGCGGGGCTCCGGGGAGCTGTTTTTT CSARPSWRGSGELFF
TRBJ1-2 TRBV19 - few 15 TGTGCCAGTAGTACTACCTATATGGACCCATATGGCTACACCTTC CASSTTYMDPYGYTF
TRBJ1-5 TRBV20-1 TRBD1 - 14 TGCAGTGCCAAACCGGGGACAGGGCGTTCACCCCAGCATTTT CSAKPGTGRSPQHF
TRBJ1-5 TRBV10-3 TRBD1 - 15 TGTGCCATCAGTTACGTCCCAGGGGGCCGTCAGCCCCAGCATTTT CAISYVPGGRQPQHF
TRBJ2-2 TRBV7-2 TRBD1 - 16 TGTGCCAGCAGACAAGGGACAGGGATGATTCTACGGGAGCTGTTTTTT CASRQGTGMILRELFF